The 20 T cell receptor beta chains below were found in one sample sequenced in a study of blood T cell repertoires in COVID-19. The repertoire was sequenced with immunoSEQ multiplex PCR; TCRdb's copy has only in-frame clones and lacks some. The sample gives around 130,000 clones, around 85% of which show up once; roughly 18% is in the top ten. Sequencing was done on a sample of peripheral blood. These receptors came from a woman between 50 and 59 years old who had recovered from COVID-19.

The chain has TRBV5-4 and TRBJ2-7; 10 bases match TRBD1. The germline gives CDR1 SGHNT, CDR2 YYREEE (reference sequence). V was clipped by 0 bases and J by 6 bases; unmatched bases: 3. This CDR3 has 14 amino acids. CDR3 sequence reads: CASSLVGTGAEQYF. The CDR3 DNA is TGTGCCAGCAGCTTGGTTGGGACAGGGGCCGAGCAGTACTTC. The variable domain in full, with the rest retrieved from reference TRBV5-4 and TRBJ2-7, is ETGVTQSPTHLIKTRGQQVTLRCSSQSGHNTVSWYQQALGQGPQFIFQYYREEENGRGNFPPRFSGLQFPNYSSELNVNALELDDSALYLCASSLVGTGAEQYFGPGTRLTVT.

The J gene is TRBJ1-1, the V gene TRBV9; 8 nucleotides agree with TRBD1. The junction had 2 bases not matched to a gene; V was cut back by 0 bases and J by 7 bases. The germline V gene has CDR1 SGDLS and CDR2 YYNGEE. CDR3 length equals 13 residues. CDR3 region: CASSVVGTGEAFF. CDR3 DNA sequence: TGTGCCAGCAGCGTAGTTGGGACAGGTGAAGCTTTCTTT.

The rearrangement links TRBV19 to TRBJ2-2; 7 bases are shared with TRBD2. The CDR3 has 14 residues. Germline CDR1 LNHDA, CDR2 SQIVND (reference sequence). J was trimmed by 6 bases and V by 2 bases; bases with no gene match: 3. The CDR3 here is CASSIQGGPGELFF. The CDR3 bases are TGTGCCAGTAGTATACAGGGAGGGCCCGGGGAGCTGTTTTTT.

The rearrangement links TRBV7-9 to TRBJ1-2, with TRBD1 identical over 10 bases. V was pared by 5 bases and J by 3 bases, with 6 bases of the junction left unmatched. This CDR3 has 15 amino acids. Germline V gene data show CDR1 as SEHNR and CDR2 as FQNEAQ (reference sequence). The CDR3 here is CASSGRDRGDYGYTF. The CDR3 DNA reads TGTGCCAGCAGCGGCAGGGACAGGGGTGACTATGGCTACACCTTC.

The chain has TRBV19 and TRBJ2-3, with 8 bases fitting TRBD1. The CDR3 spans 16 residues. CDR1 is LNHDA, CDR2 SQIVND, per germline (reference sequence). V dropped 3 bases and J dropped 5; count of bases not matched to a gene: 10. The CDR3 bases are TGTGCCAGTAGTATTGGGGGACAGGTAACGGGAGATACGCAGTATTTT. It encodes CASSIGGQVTGDTQYF.

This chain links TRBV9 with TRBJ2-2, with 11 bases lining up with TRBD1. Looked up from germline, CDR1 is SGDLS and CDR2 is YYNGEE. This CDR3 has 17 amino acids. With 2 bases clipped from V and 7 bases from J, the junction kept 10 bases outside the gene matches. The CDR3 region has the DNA TGTGCCAGCAGCGTGAACCGGGACAGGGGGTTTAACGGGGAGCTGTTTTTT. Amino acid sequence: CASSVNRDRGFNGELFF.

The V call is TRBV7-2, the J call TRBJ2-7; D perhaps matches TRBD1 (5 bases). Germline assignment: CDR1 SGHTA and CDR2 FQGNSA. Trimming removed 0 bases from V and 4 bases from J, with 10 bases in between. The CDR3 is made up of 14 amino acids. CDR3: CASSLASTEYEQYF. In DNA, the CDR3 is TGTGCCAGCAGCTTAGCTTCGACAGAGTACGAGCAGTACTTC.

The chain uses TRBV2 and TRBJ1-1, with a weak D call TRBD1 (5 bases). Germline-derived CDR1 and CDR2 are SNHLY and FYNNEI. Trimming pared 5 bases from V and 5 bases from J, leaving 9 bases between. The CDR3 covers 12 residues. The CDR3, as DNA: TGTGCCAGCAGTCAGGGAGGGACTGAAGCTTTCTTT. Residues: CASSQGGTEAFF.

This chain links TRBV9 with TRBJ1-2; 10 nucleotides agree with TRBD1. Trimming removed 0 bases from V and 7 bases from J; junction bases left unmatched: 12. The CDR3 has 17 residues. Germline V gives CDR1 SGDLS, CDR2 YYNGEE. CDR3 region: CASSVVPSLGQGGGYTF. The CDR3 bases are TGTGCCAGCAGCGTAGTACCCTCTCTTGGACAGGGGGGTGGCTACACCTTC. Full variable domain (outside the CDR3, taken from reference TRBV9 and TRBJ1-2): DSGVTQTPKHLITATGQRVTLRCSPRSGDLSVYWYQQSLDQGLQFLIQYYNGEERAKGNILERFSAQQFPDLHSELNLSSLELGDSALYFCASSVVPSLGQGGGYTFGSGTRLTVV.

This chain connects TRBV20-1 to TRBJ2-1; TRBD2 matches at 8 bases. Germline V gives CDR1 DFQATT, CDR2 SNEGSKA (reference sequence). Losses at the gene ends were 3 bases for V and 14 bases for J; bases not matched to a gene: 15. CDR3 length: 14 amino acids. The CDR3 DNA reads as TGCAGTGCTAGTTCCGGGACTAGATTTTCGGTGGAGTTCTTC. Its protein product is CSASSGTRFSVEFF.

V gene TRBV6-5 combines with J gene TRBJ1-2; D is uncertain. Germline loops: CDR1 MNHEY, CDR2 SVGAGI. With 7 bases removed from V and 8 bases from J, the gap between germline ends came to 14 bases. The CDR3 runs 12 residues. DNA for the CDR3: TGTGCCAGCACCGGTTACCGTCTAGGCTACACCTTC. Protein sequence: CASTGYRLGYTF.

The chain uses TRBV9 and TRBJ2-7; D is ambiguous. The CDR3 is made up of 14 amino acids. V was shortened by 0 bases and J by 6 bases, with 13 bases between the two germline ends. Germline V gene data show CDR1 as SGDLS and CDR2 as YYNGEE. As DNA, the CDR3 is TGTGCCAGCAGCGTAGGAGGCCATGCGGCCGAGCAGTACTTC. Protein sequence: CASSVGGHAAEQYF.

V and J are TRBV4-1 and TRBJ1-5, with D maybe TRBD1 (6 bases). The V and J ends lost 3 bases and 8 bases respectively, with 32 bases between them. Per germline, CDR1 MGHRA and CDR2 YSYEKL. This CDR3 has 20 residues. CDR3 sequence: CASSQGGSLALTGGREPQHF. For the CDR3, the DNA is TGCGCCAGCAGCCAGGGTGGAAGCTTGGCGCTGACAGGTGGCCGTGAGCCCCAGCATTTT.

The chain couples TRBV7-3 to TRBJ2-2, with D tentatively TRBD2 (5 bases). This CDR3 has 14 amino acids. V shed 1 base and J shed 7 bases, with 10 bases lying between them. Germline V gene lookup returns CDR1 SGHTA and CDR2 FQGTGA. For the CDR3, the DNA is TGTGCCAGCAGCTTAAGGACTTTGGGCGGGGAGCTGTTTTTT. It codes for CASSLRTLGGELFF.

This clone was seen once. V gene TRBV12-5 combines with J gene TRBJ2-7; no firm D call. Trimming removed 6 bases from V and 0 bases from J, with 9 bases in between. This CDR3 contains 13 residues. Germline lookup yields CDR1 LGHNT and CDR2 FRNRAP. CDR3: CASGPPSSYEQYF. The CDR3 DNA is TGTGCTAGTGGGCCACCGAGCTCCTACGAGCAGTACTTC. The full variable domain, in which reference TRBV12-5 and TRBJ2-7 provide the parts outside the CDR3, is DARVTQTPRHKVTEMGQEVTMRCQPILGHNTVFWYRQTMMQGLELLAYFRNRAPLDDSGMPKDRFSAEMPDATLATLKIQPSEPRDSAVYFCASGPPSSYEQYFGPGTRLTVT.

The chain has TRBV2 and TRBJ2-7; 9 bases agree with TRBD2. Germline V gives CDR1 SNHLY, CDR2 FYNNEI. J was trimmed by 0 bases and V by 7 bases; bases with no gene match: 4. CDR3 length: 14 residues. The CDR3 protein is CASKTSGLSYEQYF. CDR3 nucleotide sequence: TGTGCCAGCAAGACTAGCGGCCTCTCCTACGAGCAGTACTTC.

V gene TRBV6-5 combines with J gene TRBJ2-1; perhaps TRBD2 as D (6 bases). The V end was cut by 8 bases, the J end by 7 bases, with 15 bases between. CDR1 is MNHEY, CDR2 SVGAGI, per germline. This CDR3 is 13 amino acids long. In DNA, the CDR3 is TGTGCCAGCGGGACTGTCTACTTTAATGAGCAGTTCTTC. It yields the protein CASGTVYFNEQFF.

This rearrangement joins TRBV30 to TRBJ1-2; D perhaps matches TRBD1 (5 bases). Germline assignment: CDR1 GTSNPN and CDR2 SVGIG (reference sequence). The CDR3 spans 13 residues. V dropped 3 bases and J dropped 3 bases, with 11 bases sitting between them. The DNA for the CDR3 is TGTGCCTGGAGGCGCCTAGGGGACTATGGCTACACCTTC. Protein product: CAWRRLGDYGYTF.

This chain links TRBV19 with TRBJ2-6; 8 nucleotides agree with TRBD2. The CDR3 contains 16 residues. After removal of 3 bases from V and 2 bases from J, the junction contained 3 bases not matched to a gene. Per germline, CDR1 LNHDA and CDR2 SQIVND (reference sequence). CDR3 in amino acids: CASSIPGGAGANVLTF. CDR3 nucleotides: TGTGCCAGTAGTATTCCCGGGGGGGCTGGGGCCAACGTCCTGACTTTC.

The CDR3 protein is CAWSVGVKHTGELFF. In nucleotides, the CDR3 is TGTGCCTGGAGCGTGGGAGTAAAACACACCGGGGAGCTGTTTTTT. This rearrangement joins TRBV30 to TRBJ2-2, with a tentative D call TRBD2 (5 bases). This CDR3 has 15 amino acids. The germline V gene encodes CDR1 GTSNPN and CDR2 SVGIG (reference sequence). V was trimmed by 3 bases and J by 3 bases, leaving 14 bases between them.